The next 14 T cell receptor beta chains were all read from a single sample in a study of beta chain features in type 1 diabetes. As every portion of the isolated RNA was reverse transcribed, the sequencing read expressed TCRB transcripts. The table came from immunoSEQ multiplex PCR; TCRdb's copy has only in-frame clones and leaves some out. The repertoire holds 350,000 to 400,000 clones, with roughly 16% as singletons. The sequencing sample was made of naive CD4+ T cells from blood. The receptor set was obtained from a woman between 18 and 30 years old in good health.

This clone was found a few times. This rearrangement joins TRBV7-6 to TRBJ2-7; weak D call: TRBD2 (6 bases). V lost 5 bases, J lost 4 bases, and 15 bases lay in between. The CDR3 extends over 14 amino acids. The V gene's germline CDR1 is SGHVS and CDR2 FNYEAQ. The CDR3 nucleotides read TGTGCCAGCAGCCCCGGAGGCGGGATTTACGAGCAGTACTTC. This gives the protein CASSPGGGIYEQYF.

This clone has more than one count but fewer than ten. The chain carries TRBV15 and TRBJ1-5, with 7 bases identical to TRBD1. From germline, CDR1 is LNHNV and CDR2 YYDKDF (reference sequence). The CDR3 length is 14 residues. Losses at the gene ends were 3 bases for V and 7 bases for J; bases not matched to a gene: 6. CDR3 bases: TGTGCCACCAGCAGGACAGGGTTAGCCCAGCCCCAGCATTTT. Translation gives CATSRTGLAQPQHF.

This chain joins TRBV7-8 and TRBJ2-6; D is unresolved. The V end lost 6 bases, the J end lost 0 bases, and 9 bases lay between the germline ends. CDR1 SGHVS and CDR2 FQNEAQ come from the germline V gene. This CDR3 is built from 15 residues. For the CDR3, the DNA is TGTGCCAGCAGACCGAGTAACTCTGGGGCCAACGTCCTGACTTTC. Translating gives CASRPSNSGANVLTF.

This chain connects TRBV28 to TRBJ2-3, with 7 bases lining up with TRBD2. Trimming at V came to 1 base and at J to 1 base, leaving 2 bases not matched to a gene. Germline loops: CDR1 MDHEN, CDR2 SYDVKM. The CDR3 contains 15 residues. The CDR3 coding sequence is TGTGCCAGCAGTTTATATAGCGGGCGCACAGATACGCAGTATTTT. As protein: CASSLYSGRTDTQYF.

This chain links TRBV9 with TRBJ1-1; 8 bases fit TRBD1. Germline V gives CDR1 SGDLS, CDR2 YYNGEE. After removal of 0 bases from V and 2 bases from J, the junction contained 3 bases not matched to a gene. This CDR3 region has 15 residues. The chain's CDR3 is CASSVVTGGNTEAFF. CDR3 coding DNA: TGTGCCAGCAGCGTAGTCACAGGGGGAAACACTGAAGCTTTCTTT. The variable domain in full, completed from reference TRBV9 and TRBJ1-1, reads DSGVTQTPKHLITATGQRVTLRCSPRSGDLSVYWYQQSLDQGLQFLIQYYNGEERAKGNILERFSAQQFPDLHSELNLSSLELGDSALYFCASSVVTGGNTEAFFGQGTRLTVV.

V usage is TRBV29-1 and J usage is TRBJ2-1; 11 bases fit TRBD2. Trimming removed 4 bases from V and 1 base from J; junction bases left unmatched: 9. Germline CDR1 is SQVTM and CDR2 is ANQGSEA. This CDR3 contains 17 residues. The CDR3 bases are TGCAGCGTTGTTTGGTTGGGACTAGCGGATTCCTACAATGAGCAGTTCTTC. Protein: CSVVWLGLADSYNEQFF.

The chain has TRBV18 and TRBJ2-3; 12 bases fit TRBD2. The ends lost 3 bases at V and 2 bases at J; junction bases unmatched: 15. The CDR3 spans 20 residues. In germline, CDR1 is KGHSH, CDR2 LQKENI. DNA for the CDR3: TGTGCCAGCTCACCCCTCCGCTCTAGCGGGAGGGACTCTTACACAGATACGCAGTATTTT. This sequence encodes CASSPLRSSGRDSYTDTQYF.

A remark on this clone: Other DNA sequences in this sample translate to the same CDR3. The chain has TRBV9 and TRBJ1-1; D call uncertain. Trimming shortened V by 0 bases and J by 0 bases, and 6 bases separated the two germline ends. CDR3 length: 14 residues. Germline V gene data show CDR1 as SGDLS and CDR2 as YYNGEE. As DNA, the CDR3 is TGTGCCAGCAGCGTAGCGGGAGTGAACACTGAAGCTTTCTTT. Amino acid sequence: CASSVAGVNTEAFF.

The rearrangement joins TRBV5-4 to TRBJ2-1; D is perhaps TRBD1 (6 bases). The germline V gene encodes CDR1 SGHNT and CDR2 YYREEE (reference sequence). V dropped 0 bases and J dropped 6 bases, with 7 bases sitting between them. This CDR3 region has 13 residues. In DNA form, the CDR3 reads TGTGCCAGCAGCTTGGACAGGGCCAATGAGCAGTTCTTC. This translates into CASSLDRANEQFF.

The chain joins TRBV27 to TRBJ2-7, with TRBD1 matching over 8 bases. The CDR3 is 13 residues long. Trimming at V came to 6 bases and at J to 8 bases, leaving 9 bases not matched to a gene. The V gene's germline CDR1 is MNHEY and CDR2 SMNVEV (reference sequence). CDR3 nucleotide sequence: TGTGCCAGCAGGATGACAGGGGTGAGGAAGCAGTACTTC. It specifies CASRMTGVRKQYF.

This clone came up a few times. The V gene is TRBV28, the J gene TRBJ1-2, with 7 bases matching TRBD1. Germline V gene lookup returns CDR1 MDHEN and CDR2 SYDVKM. The CDR3 extends over 13 amino acids. The V segment lost 5 bases and the J segment 4 bases; nucleotides outside the gene matches: 4. In nucleotides, the CDR3 is TGTGCCAGCAGTCCAAACAGGGGCTATGGCTACACCTTC. Its translation is CASSPNRGYGYTF.

The chain has TRBV20-1 and TRBJ2-1; unclear D gene. The CDR3 is 11 residues long. Germline V gene sequence: CDR1 DFQATT, CDR2 SNEGSKA (reference sequence). Deletions cut 0 bases from V and 8 bases from J, with 5 bases between. The CDR3 DNA is TGCAGTGCTAGAGACCGGTATGAGCAGTTCTTC. This gives the protein CSARDRYEQFF.

A few counts support this clone. The rearrangement links TRBV7-3 to TRBJ2-1; the match to TRBD2 covers 9 bases. The trim removed 5 bases at V and 6 bases at J, leaving 5 bases unmatched. The CDR3 is 14 residues long. From germline, CDR1 is SGHTA and CDR2 FQGTGA. This CDR3 reads CASSPPGLANEQFF. CDR3 nucleotide sequence: TGTGCCAGCAGCCCACCGGGACTAGCCAATGAGCAGTTCTTC. Combining the CDR3 with reference TRBV7-3 and TRBJ2-1 gives the whole variable domain GAGVSQTPSNKVTEKGKYVELRCDPISGHTALYWYRQSLGQGPEFLIYFQGTGAADDSGLPNDRFFAVRPEGSVSTLKIQRTERGDSAVYLCASSPPGLANEQFFGPGTRLTVL.

V usage is TRBV2 and J usage is TRBJ2-2, with TRBD2 identical over 7 bases. The CDR3 covers 16 residues. J was trimmed by 5 bases and V by 5 bases; bases with no gene match: 11. CDR1 is SNHLY and CDR2 is FYNNEI in the germline V gene. In DNA, the CDR3 is TGTGCCAGCAGTAGGCGGGGCGGGAGCCCGACCGGGGAGCTGTTTTTT. This codes for CASSRRGGSPTGELFF.